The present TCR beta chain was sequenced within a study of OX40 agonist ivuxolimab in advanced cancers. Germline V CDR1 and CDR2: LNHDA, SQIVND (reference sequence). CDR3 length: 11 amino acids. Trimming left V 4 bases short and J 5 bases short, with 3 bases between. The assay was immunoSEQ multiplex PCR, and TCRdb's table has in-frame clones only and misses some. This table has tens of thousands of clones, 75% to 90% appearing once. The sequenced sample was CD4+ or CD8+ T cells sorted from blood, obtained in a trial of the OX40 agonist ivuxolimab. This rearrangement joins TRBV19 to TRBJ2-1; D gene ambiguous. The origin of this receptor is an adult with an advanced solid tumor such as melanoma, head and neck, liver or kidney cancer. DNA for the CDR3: TGTGCCAGTAGTAACCACAATGAGCAGTTCTTC. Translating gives CASSNHNEQFF.